This entry features one TCR beta chain sequence. Only in-frame clones appear in the TCRdb table, and some are missing; sequencing was by immunoSEQ multiplex PCR. The data hold tens of thousands of clones, with around 80% observed a single time. The record originates from a study of blood T cell repertoires in COVID-19. The Seattle patients, enrolled during active infection, were followed longitudinally. The CDR3 covers 15 residues. CDR1 and CDR2 (germline): MDHEN, SYDVKM. V trimming: 5 bases; J trimming: 0 bases; junction bases outside the gene matches: 6. V gene TRBV28 combines with J gene TRBJ2-7, with TRBD2 identical over 8 bases. Sequencing was performed on peripheral blood. This clonotype originated in a man aged 50-60 years with COVID-19, enrolled during active disease. The CDR3 is CASSIFSGASYEQYF. Here the CDR3 DNA reads TGTGCCAGCAGTATCTTTAGCGGGGCCTCCTACGAGCAGTACTTC.